The TCR beta chain under discussion was sequenced for a study of identical twins listed by TCRdb under 2016. Context from the whole study: To test whether fetal clonotypes persist, the study used deep sequencing on TCR alpha and beta repertoires from monozygotic twins, unrelated adults of various ages, and cord blood. Replicate twin experiments were performed at different times using different library preparation protocols to rule out contamination.

Only healthy Caucasian donors were included. The twin cohort consisted of three pairs of female monozygotic twins, all aged about 18 to 30 years. RNA for TCR libraries was isolated from peripheral blood mononuclear cells. This clonotype was seen only a few times. This receptor's antigen is unknown. The sample holds no much larger clone one base away, and base qualities are not on file. Beyond this particular receptor, the publication reports: Out-of-frame TCR alpha sequences shared between twins showed an excess of low generation-probability sequences compared with coincidental sharing between unrelated individuals. Zero-insertion analyses could be partly confounded by invariant T cells such as MAIT and iNKT, though diverse VJ usage argued against such confounding for most clonotypes. Out-of-frame TCR alpha sharing in monozygotic twins was systematically underestimated by recombination models, whereas sharing between unrelated individuals was in agreement with the recombination models. Conclusions relied on cross-sectional statistical analysis, since the same donors could not be followed over many years. Excess twin sharing in beta out-of-frame sequences was weaker because fewer shared sequences lowered the signal-to-noise ratio. Fewer insertions were carried by abundant cord blood beta clonotypes, a similar but weaker trend appeared in young adult naive repertoires, and no such trend appeared in memory repertoires.

The CDR3 covers 16 residues, taking in both the cysteine and the phenylalanine. The read is trimmed to its CDR3 DNA, 48 bases read in frame from base 1. CDR1 and CDR2 are read off the germline V gene as MNHNS and SASEGT. V and J are trimmed by 7 bases and 6 bases, and the gene matches miss 15 bases of the junction. Library preparation was by 5' RACE. Sequencing relied on an Illumina HiSeq 2000. Template switching added a universal primer binding site, and the final cDNA carried a unique molecular identifier that allowed TCR cDNA molecules to be counted accurately. Specific primers in the conserved constant-segment region were used to synthesize first-strand cDNA for the TCR alpha and beta chains. To control for contamination, every cDNA library carried two barcodes: a SMART-Mk sample barcode plus Illumina barcodes. TruSeq adapter sequences along with Illumina sample barcodes were introduced in two successive PCR steps. TCR alpha and beta cDNA libraries were sequenced on the Illumina HiSeq platform with custom primers. The original pipeline was this. Raw reads were processed with MiGEC to extract unique molecular identifiers, and MiXCR was used to determine CDR3 positions. For each individual, recombination models were inferred using an EM algorithm with the repgenHMM and IGoR tools. Shared clonotype analysis was performed with the tcR package in R, normalizing sharing by the product of cloneset sizes. To study raw recombination without the effects of thymic and clonal selection, out-of-frame nonproductive sequences were analyzed. The public reads were reprocessed in TCRdb via fastp at Q25 and MiXCR, keeping in-frame beta chains. Rows are combined by CDR3 protein, so each entry shows the most common genes and DNA. Here the V and J calls rest on TCRdb's processing, not on the authors' analysis. Recorded for this sample are some 730,000 distinct CDR3 sequences; about 18% of them occurred a single time. The ten largest clonotypes hold around 13% of the sample.

These same records also appear under a second study, on T cells expressing NK-cell markers. The second publication reports: In sorted CD3+CD56+NKG2C+, CD3+CD56+NKG2C- and CD3+CD56-NKG2C+ T-cell subsets from several donors, TCR beta-chain repertoires were profiled. Among the eight sequenced donors, seven were HCMV-seropositive and one was HCMV-seronegative. To restrict sorting to alphabetaTCR-expressing T cells, an anti-gammadeltaTCR antibody was added in several experiments. In six donors, the dominant CD3+CD56+NKG2C+ clonotypes ranked among the top 10 CD8+ clonotypes, making up roughly 1.0-7.5% of CD8+ T cells. Those dominant clonotypes were again the most abundant among CD3+CD56-NKG2C+ cells in a few donors, at about 25-65%. It remained unclear whether the expanded NKG2C-expressing T cell clones were specific for HCMV antigens. The eight sequenced donors were randomly selected healthy volunteers, three men and five women. To determine HCMV serostatus, a commercial ELISA kit was used to detect HCMV-specific IgG in serum. For about 6 donors, bulk peripheral blood T-cell repertoires were additionally sequenced from unsorted PBMC. Reads were demultiplexed and grouped by UMI with MIGEC, and clonotypes were assembled and quantified with MiTCR. Only TCR cDNA sequences supported by at least two reads were kept to exclude erroneous sequences. The tcR package was used for downstream repertoire analysis, and clonotypes were matched between fractions using CDR3 nucleotide sequence together with V segment. VDJmatch was used to annotate antigen specificity against VDJdb, with one amino acid substitution in CDR3 permitted.

What was sequenced was PBMCs. This chain is built from TRBV6-1 and TRBJ2-3, with TRBD2 matching 8 junction bases. The receptor's source is a young woman in good health. The CDR3 sequence is CASTPYGAGGKDTQYF. The sequenced DNA is TGTGCCAGCACCCCGTATGGGGCGGGAGGAAAGGATACGCAGTATTTT.